This T cell receptor beta chain was captured in a study of T cells in Graves' hyperthyroidism and ophthalmopathy. Study at large: Peripheral blood was secured at the point of initial diagnosis, before any treatment.

Criteria for exclusion of patients were uncontrolled infection, other autoimmune disease, pregnancy or lactation. Study conclusions and caveats: Blood also showed most of the thyroid clonotypes that were expanded above 0.001. Ophthalmopathy got predicted by the model a median about six months before its onset.

What was amplified from RNA transcripts were TCR beta CDR3 regions. First-round RT-PCR targeting the TCR CDR3 was performed with the HTBI primer set. Via MiXCR, TCRdb re-called the multiplex PCR reads, giving one row per CDR3 protein. Among almost 250,000 distinct CDR3 sequences listed, more than 20% were seen once. This clonotype was seen repeatedly, ten times or more. What it recognizes is unknown. CDR3 length: 14 residues. Germline V gene data show CDR1 as MNHNS and CDR2 as SASEGT. V dropped 8 bases and J dropped 2; count of bases not matched to a gene: 6. The J gene is TRBJ1-5, the V gene TRBV6-1, with 7 bases fitting TRBD1. This TCR was sampled from a woman aged 40 to 50 with Graves' ophthalmopathy. Sequencing used blood. The CDR3 bases are TGTGCCAGCTCGACAGGGTCGGGCAATCAGCCCCAGCATTTT. It encodes CASSTGSGNQPQHF.